This record concerns one T cell receptor beta chain sequence. Antigen specificity is unknown. The CDR3 length is 13 residues. Germline CDR1 reads SGHRS; CDR2 reads YFSETQ. V lost 7 bases and J 0 bases, leaving 10 bases between the germline ends. The data were taken from a study of cytotoxic CD8 clonotypes in ibrutinib-treated CLL. The wider study: Partial responders around 24, complete 2; around twelve progressed and about 15 stayed in remission by median roughly 6 years.

Study observations and caveats: Contraction or stability on treatment was seen for public clonotypes, which were uncommon. At baseline, clonality was higher than in age-matched healthy donors and correlated with CD8+ counts.

Deep sequencing aimed at 1 in 200,000 to 1 in 1 million T cells' resolution. The method was immunoSEQ multiplex PCR; TCRdb's version includes in-frame clones alone and lacks a portion of them. Here the sample spans approximately 70,000 clones, about 84% being singletons. Sequenced here: PBMCs, sampled at disease progression, from a patient treated with ibrutinib. This rearrangement joins TRBV5-1 to TRBJ1-1, with D uncertain. This clonotype was sampled from a human donor with chronic lymphocytic leukemia. CDR3 bases: TGCGCCAGCCAACCCTCAGTGAACACTGAAGCTTTCTTT. It encodes CASQPSVNTEAFF.